This T cell receptor beta chain is from a study of T cells in localized non-small cell lung cancer. The repertoire was sequenced with immunoSEQ multiplex PCR; TCRdb's copy has only in-frame clones and lacks some. The sample gives around 29,000 clones, about 91% of which show up once; around 30% is in the top ten. V was trimmed by 0 bases and J by 5 bases, leaving 10 bases between them. Germline V gives CDR1 SGHRS, CDR2 YFSETQ. This CDR3 has 14 amino acids. The clonotype comes from a female donor over 55 with stage I lung adenocarcinoma. The sequenced sample was peripheral blood, obtained before any cancer treatment. The J gene is TRBJ2-3, the V gene TRBV5-1; possible D gene TRBD2, 5 bases. CDR3 amino acids: CASSLATSKDTQYF. The CDR3 bases are TGCGCCAGCAGCTTGGCAACTAGTAAAGATACGCAGTATTTT.